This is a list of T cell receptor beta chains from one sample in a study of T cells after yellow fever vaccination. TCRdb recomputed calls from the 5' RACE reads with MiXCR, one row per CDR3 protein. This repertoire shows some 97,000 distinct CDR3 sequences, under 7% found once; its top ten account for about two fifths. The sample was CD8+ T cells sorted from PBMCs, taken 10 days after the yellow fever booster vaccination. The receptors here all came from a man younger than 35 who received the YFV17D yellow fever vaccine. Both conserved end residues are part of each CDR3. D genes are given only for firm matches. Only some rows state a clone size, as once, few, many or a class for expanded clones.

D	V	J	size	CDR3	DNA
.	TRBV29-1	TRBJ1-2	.	CSVDTGANYGYTF	TGCAGCGTCGACACCGGGGCTAACTATGGCTACACCTTC
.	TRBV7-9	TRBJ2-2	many	CASSLASGGPGELFF	TGTGCCAGCAGCTTAGCTAGCGGAGGACCCGGGGAGCTGTTTTTT
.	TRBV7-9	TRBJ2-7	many	CASSLLSYSYEQYF	TGTGCCAGCAGCTTGCTGAGCTACTCCTACGAGCAGTACTTC
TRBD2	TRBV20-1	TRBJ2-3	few	CSAQLAGRNTDTQYF	TGCAGTGCTCAACTAGCGGGCAGAAACACAGATACGCAGTATTTT
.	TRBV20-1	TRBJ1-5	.	CSARYGESHEVRNQPQHF	TGCAGTGCTAGGTACGGGGAGTCCCATGAGGTACGCAATCAGCCCCAGCATTTT
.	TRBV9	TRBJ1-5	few	CASSVGGGPAQPQHF	TGTGCCAGCAGCGTTGGAGGGGGACCTGCTCAGCCCCAGCATTTT
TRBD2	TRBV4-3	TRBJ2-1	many	CASSQDGGALYNEQFF	TGCGCCAGCAGCCAAGACGGGGGGGCGCTTTACAATGAGCAGTTCTTC
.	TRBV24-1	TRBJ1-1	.	CATSDYPKERGAFF	TGTGCCACCAGTGATTACCCGAAAGAGCGTGGAGCTTTCTTT
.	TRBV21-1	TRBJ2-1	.	CASPLKAAGQLRRMFF	TGTGCCAGCCCACTCAAGGCGGCAGGCCAACTACGTCGGATGTTCTTC
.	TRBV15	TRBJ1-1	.	CATSMASEAFF	TGTGCCACCAGCATGGCCTCTGAAGCTTTCTTT
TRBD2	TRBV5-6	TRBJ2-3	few	CASSLRGGPDTQYF	TGTGCCAGCAGCTTGCGGGGGGGACCAGATACGCAGTATTTT
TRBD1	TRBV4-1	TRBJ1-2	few	CASSQGSGQRRLTF	TGCGCCAGCAGCCAAGGATCGGGACAGCGACGTCTCACCTTC
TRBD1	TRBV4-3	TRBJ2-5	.	CASSQEGDREWSETQYF	TGCGCCAGCAGCCAAGAGGGGGACAGGGAGTGGTCGGAGACCCAGTACTTC
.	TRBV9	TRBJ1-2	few	CASSVGRYGLWGGYTF	TGTGCCAGCAGCGTAGGCAGATACGGACTTTGGGGTGGCTACACCTTC
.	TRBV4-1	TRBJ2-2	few	CASSQRGSTGELFF	TGCGCCAGCAGCCAGAGGGGCTCCACCGGGGAGCTGTTTTTT
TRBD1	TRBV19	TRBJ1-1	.	CASTRQGGTNTEAFF	TGTGCCAGTACTCGACAGGGGGGGACGAACACTGAAGCTTTCTTT
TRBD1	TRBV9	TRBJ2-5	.	CASSVGEGAEQETQYF	TGTGCCAGCAGCGTAGGCGAGGGGGCGGAACAAGAGACCCAGTACTTC
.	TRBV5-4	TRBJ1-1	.	CASSFEIGGQGEAFF	TGTGCCAGCAGCTTTGAGATCGGGGGGCAGGGTGAAGCTTTCTTT
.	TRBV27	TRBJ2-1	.	CASSPLGLLHNEQFF	TGTGCCAGCAGCCCTTTGGGACTTTTGCACAATGAGCAGTTCTTC
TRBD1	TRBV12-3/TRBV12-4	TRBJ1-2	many	CASSQDRFFRYTF	TGTGCCAGCAGCCAGGACAGGTTTTTCCGCTACACCTTC
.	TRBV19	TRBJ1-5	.	CASSMTGNSNQPQHF	TGTGCCAGTAGTATGACCGGAAATAGCAATCAGCCCCAGCATTTT
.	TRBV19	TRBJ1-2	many	CASKKGVEGYTF	TGTGCCAGTAAGAAGGGCGTGGAAGGCTACACCTTC
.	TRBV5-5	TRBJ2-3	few	CASNLLDTQYF	TGTGCCAGCAACTTGCTAGATACGCAGTATTTT
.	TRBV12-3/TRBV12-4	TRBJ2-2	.	CASELQNTGELFF	TGTGCCAGCGAGTTACAGAACACCGGGGAGCTGTTTTTT
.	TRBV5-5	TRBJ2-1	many	CASSLVSGRLYEQFF	TGTGCCAGCAGCTTGGTGTCAGGGCGGTTGTATGAGCAGTTCTTC
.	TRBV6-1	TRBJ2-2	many	CASSETGELFF	TGTGCCAGCAGTGAGACCGGGGAGCTGTTTTTT
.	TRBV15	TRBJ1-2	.	CATSITDRANYGYTF	TGTGCCACCAGCATAACGGACAGAGCTAACTATGGCTACACCTTC
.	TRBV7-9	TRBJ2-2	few	CASSPTPRVVPGELFF	TGTGCCAGCAGCCCAACTCCTAGGGTTGTGCCCGGGGAGCTGTTTTTT
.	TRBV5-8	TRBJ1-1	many	CASSSREVGTEAFF	TGTGCCAGCAGCTCCCGTGAAGTCGGCACTGAAGCTTTCTTT
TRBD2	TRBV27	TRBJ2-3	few	CASSLDLAGGLGDTQYF	TGTGCCAGCAGTTTAGATTTAGCGGGGGGGCTGGGAGATACGCAGTATTTT
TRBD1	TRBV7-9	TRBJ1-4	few	CASSIGGTGATNEKLFF	TGTGCCAGCAGCATTGGGGGGACAGGGGCAACTAATGAAAAACTGTTTTTT
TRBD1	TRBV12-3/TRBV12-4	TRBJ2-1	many	CASSPGTGYNEQFF	TGTGCCAGCAGTCCCGGGACAGGGTACAATGAGCAGTTCTTC
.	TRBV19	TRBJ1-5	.	CASSIEDRANQPQHF	TGTGCCAGTAGTATCGAGGACAGAGCAAATCAGCCCCAGCATTTT
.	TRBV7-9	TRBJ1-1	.	CASSPGEAITEAFF	TGTGCCAGCAGCCCCGGCGAGGCGATCACTGAAGCTTTCTTT
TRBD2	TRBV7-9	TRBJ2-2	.	CASSGLAGGDTGELFF	TGTGCCAGCAGCGGACTAGCGGGGGGGGACACCGGGGAGCTGTTTTTT
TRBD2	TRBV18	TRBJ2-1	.	CASSPSGGAGNEQFF	TGTGCCAGCTCACCAAGCGGGGGGGCCGGCAATGAGCAGTTCTTC
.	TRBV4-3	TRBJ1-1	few	CASSQDARQGTEAFF	TGCGCCAGCAGCCAAGATGCGAGGCAGGGCACTGAAGCTTTCTTT
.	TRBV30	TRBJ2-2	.	CAWSGYTGNANTGELFF	TGTGCCTGGAGTGGATATACAGGAAACGCGAACACCGGGGAGCTGTTTTTT
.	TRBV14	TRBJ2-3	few	CASSQEKRRTDTQYF	TGTGCCAGCAGCCAAGAAAAGCGGCGCACAGATACGCAGTATTTT
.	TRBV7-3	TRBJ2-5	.	CASSLTGLPGETQYF	TGTGCCAGCAGCTTAACGGGCCTACCCGGGGAGACCCAGTACTTC
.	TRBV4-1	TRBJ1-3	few	CASSQDIFWGQNTIYF	TGCGCCAGCAGCCAAGATATTTTTTGGGGCCAGAACACCATATATTTT
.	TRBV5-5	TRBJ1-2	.	CASIGQSYGYTF	TGTGCCAGCATAGGACAGAGTTATGGCTACACCTTC
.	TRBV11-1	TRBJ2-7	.	CASSLAPHRGGYEQYF	TGTGCCAGCAGCTTAGCGCCTCACAGGGGAGGATACGAGCAGTACTTC